The text below deals with one T cell receptor beta chain. Measured with immunoSEQ multiplex PCR; TCRdb has only the in-frame clones, and not every one. The table shows fewer than 80,000 clones, with roughly 80% occurring only once. This record belongs to a study of OX40 agonist ivuxolimab in advanced cancers. Study in general: The drug used for patients, ivuxolimab, was an agonistic anti-OX40 (CD134) antibody. Participants averaged roughly 57 years of age (range about 23 to 90) and were less than 85% male. A history of anti-PD-1, anti-PD-L1 or anti-CTLA-4 therapy was acceptable, and about 40% had some.

The source is an adult with an advanced solid tumor such as melanoma, head and neck, liver or kidney cancer. This sample comprised CD4+ or CD8+ T cells sorted from blood, obtained in a trial of the OX40 agonist ivuxolimab.

The CDR3 DNA sequence: TGTGCCAGTAGTGACGGACAGGGGGCGGCTGAAAAACTGTTTTTT. It translates to CASSDGQGAAEKLFF. The chain recombines TRBV19 with TRBJ1-4; 11 bases map to TRBD1. The germline CDR1 and CDR2 sequences are LNHDA and SQIVND (reference sequence). This CDR3 is 15 amino acids long. V trimming: 5 bases; J trimming: 7 bases; junction bases outside the gene matches: 6.